This section outlines one T cell receptor (beta chain) sequence together with its context. The data stem from a study of blood T cell repertoires in COVID-19. Study context: Collection of acute and convalescent COVID-19 samples took place in the United States, Italy and Spain. Nucleic acid was either cDNA or gDNA, and it came from T cells, B-cell-depleted T cells, or PBMCs.

Across under 25 US areas, participants ranged in age from 18 to 89 years. Assay: immunoSEQ multiplex PCR; the TCRdb copy retains only in-frame clones and omits some. The repertoire includes 200,000 to 250,000 clones, 87% of them detected once, and 2.5% to 3% sits in the top ten. This receptor was obtained from a woman between 25 and 40 years old with acute COVID-19. Source material: PBMCs or T cells enriched from blood (not recorded which).

The CDR3 nucleotides read TGTGCCAGCAGCTACGGACAGATCCAAGAGACCCAGTACTTC. Its protein product is CASSYGQIQETQYF. The J gene is TRBJ2-5, the V gene TRBV14; maybe TRBD1 (6 bases). The CDR3 sequence is 14 residues long. Germline V gives CDR1 SGHDN, CDR2 FVKESK. Trimming took off 5 bases at V and 1 base at J, with 11 bases between the two ends.